A single count supports the clone carrying this TCR beta chain. Antigen specificity is unknown. The same CDR3 arises from other DNA sequences in this sample as well. This sample was taken from a study of cytomegalovirus exposure and HLA in healthy donors. Across the whole study: An analysis done earlier identified 90 million to 120 million unique TCR beta sequences from approximately 170 million T cells. The study, taken as a whole, reports: Solely CMV serostatus was available to characterize immune exposure.

Germline loops: CDR1 KGHSH, CDR2 LQKENI. Trimming took off 2 bases at V and 1 base at J, with 8 bases between the two ends. The CDR3 loop spans 14 amino acids. It was with 60 Vbeta and 13 Jbeta primers that the PCR ran. Generated by immunoSEQ multiplex PCR, the TCRdb table keeps only in-frame clones and is missing some. The data show about 76,000 clones, 79% seen once. The TCR was taken from a man aged 30 to 45 in good health and CMV-seronegative. The sequenced sample consisted of PBMCs. The chain recombines TRBV18 with TRBJ1-1; the D gene is possibly TRBD1 (5 bases). CDR3 amino acids: CASSPDRKNTEAFF. As DNA, the CDR3 is TGTGCCAGCTCACCAGACAGAAAGAACACTGAAGCTTTCTTT.